This T cell receptor (beta chain) originates from a study of blood T cell repertoires in COVID-19. The CDR3 is 15 amino acids. Germline CDR1 reads LNHNV; CDR2 reads YYDKDF (reference sequence). Trimming stripped 0 bases from V and 4 bases from J, with 10 bases between. This clone was counted once. Data came from immunoSEQ multiplex PCR; TCRdb stores just in-frame clones and leaves some out. This table has under 150,000 clones, 75% to 90% appearing once. The TCR comes from a man between 50 and 59 years old with active COVID-19. The chain carries TRBV15 and TRBJ1-3; weak D call: TRBD1 (5 bases). Sequenced sample: peripheral blood. This chain's CDR3 is CATSREGGYGNTIYF. The DNA of the CDR3 is TGTGCCACCAGCAGAGAGGGGGGATACGGAAACACCATATATTTT.